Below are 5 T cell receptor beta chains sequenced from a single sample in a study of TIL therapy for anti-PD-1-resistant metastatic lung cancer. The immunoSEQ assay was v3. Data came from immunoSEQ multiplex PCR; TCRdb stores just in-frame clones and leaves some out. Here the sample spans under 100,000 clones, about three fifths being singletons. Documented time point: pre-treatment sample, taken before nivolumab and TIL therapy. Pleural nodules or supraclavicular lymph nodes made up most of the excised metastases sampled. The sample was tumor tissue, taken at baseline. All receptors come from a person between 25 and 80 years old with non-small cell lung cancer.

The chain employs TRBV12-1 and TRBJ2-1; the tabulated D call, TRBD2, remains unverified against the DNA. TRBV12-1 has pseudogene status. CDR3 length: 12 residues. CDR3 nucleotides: TGTGCCAGCAGGGAGGAGTTAATGGGGCAGTTCTTC. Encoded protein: CASREELMGQFF.

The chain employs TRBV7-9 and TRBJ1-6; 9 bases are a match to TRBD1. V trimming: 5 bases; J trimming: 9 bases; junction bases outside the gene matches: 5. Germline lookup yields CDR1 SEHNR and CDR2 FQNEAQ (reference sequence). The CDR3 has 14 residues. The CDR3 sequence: CASSPDRGTSPLHF. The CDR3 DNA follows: TGTGCCAGCAGCCCAGACAGGGGGACTTCACCCCTCCACTTT.

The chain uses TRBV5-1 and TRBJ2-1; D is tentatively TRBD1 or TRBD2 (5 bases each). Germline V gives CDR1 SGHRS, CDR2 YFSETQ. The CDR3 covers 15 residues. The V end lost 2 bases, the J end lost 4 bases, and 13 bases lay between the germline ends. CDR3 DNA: TGCGCCAGCAGCTTCCGGGGCGAGAGTTACAATGAGCAGTTCTTC. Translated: CASSFRGESYNEQFF.

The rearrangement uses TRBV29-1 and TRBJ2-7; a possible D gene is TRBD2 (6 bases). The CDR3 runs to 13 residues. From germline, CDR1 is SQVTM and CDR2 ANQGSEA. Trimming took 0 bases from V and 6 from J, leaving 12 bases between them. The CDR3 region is CSVEETGEVEQYF. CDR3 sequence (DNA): TGCAGCGTTGAAGAGACGGGAGAGGTCGAGCAGTACTTC.

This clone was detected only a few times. CDR3 in amino acids: CASSTALGANVLTF. In DNA, the CDR3 is TGTGCCAGTTCGACAGCACTCGGGGCCAACGTCCTGACTTTC. V gene TRBV28 combines with J gene TRBJ2-6, with a weak D call TRBD1 (5 bases). Germline V gene sequence: CDR1 MDHEN, CDR2 SYDVKM. The CDR3 consists of 14 residues. Trimming took 9 bases from V and 4 from J, leaving 13 bases between them.